This TCR beta chain was sequenced during a study of blood T cell repertoires in COVID-19. The CDR3 runs to 13 residues. Trimming removed 6 bases from V and 3 bases from J, with 14 bases in between. Germline assignment: CDR1 SQVTM and CDR2 ANQGSEA. The repertoire was sequenced with immunoSEQ multiplex PCR; TCRdb's copy has only in-frame clones and lacks some. The data contain around 400,000 clones, around nine tenths of them singletons. Assignment of participants to cohorts was predicated upon participant-reported clinical history. The TCR was taken from a woman between 25 and 40 years old who had recovered from COVID-19. The specimen sequenced was PBMCs or T cells enriched from blood (not recorded which). V is TRBV29-1 and J is TRBJ1-2; unclear D gene. The CDR3 protein is CSVGGSADYGYTF. In nucleotides, the CDR3 is TGCAGCGTGGGAGGGTCAGCGGACTATGGCTACACCTTC.